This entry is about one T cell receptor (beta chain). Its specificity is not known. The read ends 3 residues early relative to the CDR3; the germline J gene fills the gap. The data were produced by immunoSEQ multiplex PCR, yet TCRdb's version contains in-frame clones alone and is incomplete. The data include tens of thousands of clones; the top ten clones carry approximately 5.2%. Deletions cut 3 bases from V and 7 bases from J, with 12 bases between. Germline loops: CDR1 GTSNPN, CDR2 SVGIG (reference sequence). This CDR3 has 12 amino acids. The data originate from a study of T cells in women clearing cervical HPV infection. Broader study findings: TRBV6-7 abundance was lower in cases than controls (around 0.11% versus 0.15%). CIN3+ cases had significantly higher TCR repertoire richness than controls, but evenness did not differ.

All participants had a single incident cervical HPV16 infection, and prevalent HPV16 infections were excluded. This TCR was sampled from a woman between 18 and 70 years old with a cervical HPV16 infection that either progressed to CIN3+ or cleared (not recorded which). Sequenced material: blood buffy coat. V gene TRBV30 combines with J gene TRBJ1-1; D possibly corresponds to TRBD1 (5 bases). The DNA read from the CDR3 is TGTGCCTGGAGCCCATATGACAGTGAA. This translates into CAWSPYDSE. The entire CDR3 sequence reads CAWSPYDSEAFF. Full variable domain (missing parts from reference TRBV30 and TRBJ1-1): SQTIHQWPATLVQPVGSPLSLECTVEGTSNPNLYWYRQAAGRGLQLLFYSVGIGQISSEVPQNLSASRPQDRQFILSSKKLLLSDSGFYLCAWSPYDSEAFFGQGTRLTVV.